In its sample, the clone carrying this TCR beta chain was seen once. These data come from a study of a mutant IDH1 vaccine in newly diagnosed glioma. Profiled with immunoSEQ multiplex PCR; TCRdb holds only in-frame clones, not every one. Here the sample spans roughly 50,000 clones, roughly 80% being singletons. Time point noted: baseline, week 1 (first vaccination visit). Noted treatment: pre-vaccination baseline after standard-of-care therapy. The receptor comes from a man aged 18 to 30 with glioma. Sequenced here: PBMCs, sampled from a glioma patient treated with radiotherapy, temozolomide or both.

The CDR3 loop is CASSPRRDTNTEAFF. The DNA of the CDR3 is TGTGCCAGCTCACCACGAAGGGATACAAACACTGAAGCTTTCTTT. This chain connects TRBV18 to TRBJ1-1; the D is unclear. Germline V gene sequence: CDR1 KGHSH, CDR2 LQKENI. This CDR3 comprises 15 residues. The V end was cut by 1 base, the J end by 2 bases, with 11 bases between.